This entry features one TCR beta chain sequence. Its matching antigen is unknown. The CDR3 has 14 amino acids. Trimming stripped 6 bases from V and 10 bases from J, with 16 bases between. From germline, CDR1 is SNHLY and CDR2 FYNNEI. The data were produced by immunoSEQ multiplex PCR, yet TCRdb's version contains in-frame clones alone and is incomplete. The data contain 130,000 or so clones, less than 95% of them singletons. The data were obtained in a study of T cell responses to AZD1222 COVID-19 vaccine. General study points: Donors were mostly white British, more females; clonal diversity possibly underestimated.

The genes are TRBV2 and TRBJ1-6; D remains ambiguous. The specimen comprised peripheral blood, sampled 28 days after the second dose of the MenACWY control vaccine. This receptor was taken from an adult who received the MenACWY meningococcal vaccine as a control. The CDR3 region is CASSPVRLGSPLHF. Written as DNA, the CDR3 is TGTGCCAGCAGCCCCGTTCGCTTGGGGTCACCCCTCCACTTT.